This TCR beta chain was recorded in a study of blood T cell repertoires in COVID-19. The repertoire was sequenced with immunoSEQ multiplex PCR; TCRdb's copy has only in-frame clones and lacks some. The sample holds a few hundred thousand clones, about 85% seen once. The CDR3 extends over 14 amino acids. V was clipped by 2 bases and J by 7 bases; unmatched bases: 5. The V gene's germline CDR1 is MNHEY and CDR2 SVGAGI. This rearrangement joins TRBV6-5 to TRBJ2-1; 7 nucleotides match TRBD2. Sequencing was performed on peripheral blood. This TCR came from a woman in her late teens or twenties with acute or convalescent COVID-19. CDR3 amino acids: CASSYGRALNEQFF. CDR3 DNA: TGTGCCAGCAGTTACGGGAGGGCCCTAAATGAGCAGTTCTTC.